This T cell receptor (beta chain) was recorded in a study of PD-L1 blockade in urothelial cancer. The CDR3 covers 20 residues. J gave up 0 bases and V 4 bases, and 14 bases lay outside the gene matches. Germline V gives CDR1 SGDLS, CDR2 YYNGEE. Described time point: pretreatment peripheral blood. Anywhere from 1 to 8 samples came from each patient, spanning pretreatment and on-treatment. Clones were read by immunoSEQ multiplex PCR, and TCRdb kept only the in-frame ones, dropping some. The sample holds tens of thousands of clones, around 83% seen once. This sequence joins TRBV9 and TRBJ2-1; TRBD2 aligns across 12 bases. Specimen: PBMCs, collected around atezolizumab (anti-PD-L1) treatment. This sequence originates from a man in his sixties with urothelial cancer. CDR3 nucleotides: TGTGCCAGCAGCCTAGCCGGGACGGGACTAGCGGGTGTCTCCTACAATGAGCAGTTCTTC. This gives the protein CASSLAGTGLAGVSYNEQFF.